A selection of T cell receptor beta chains follows, all from one sample in a study of cytomegalovirus exposure and HLA in healthy donors. Produced via immunoSEQ multiplex PCR; TCRdb's table is partial and in-frame only. The sample gives tens of thousands of clones, 90% to 95% of which show up once; over 2% is in the top ten. Sequenced material: PBMCs. The receptors were sampled from a man younger than 35 in good health and CMV-seronegative. Both conserved end residues are trimmed from each CDR3. Each record gives: J gene, V gene, CDR3 length, CDR3 protein.

J: TRBJ1-1; V: TRBV6-5; length: 12; CDR3: ASSRGQGNTEAF
J: TRBJ2-2; V: TRBV7-2; length: 13; CDR3: ASSLGLAGPGELF
J: TRBJ1-1; V: TRBV10-2; length: 15; CDR3: ASSDMLNLIGNTEAF
J: TRBJ2-3; V: TRBV29-1; length: 14; CDR3: SVEAWTGGAGDTQY
J: TRBJ1-5; V: TRBV18; length: 14; CDR3: ASTPGTGYSNQPQH
J: TRBJ2-2; V: TRBV19; length: 13; CDR3: ASSPGLAGTGELF
J: TRBJ2-7; V: TRBV14; length: 14; CDR3: ASSDNYGTEIYEQY
J: TRBJ1-5; V: TRBV19; length: 15; CDR3: ASSIPRGRGVYQPQH
J: TRBJ2-7; V: TRBV10-3; length: 11; CDR3: AINRGAGNEQY
J: TRBJ2-7; V: TRBV18; length: 12; CDR3: ASSLGGQYYEQY
J: TRBJ2-3; V: TRBV25-1; length: 12; CDR3: ASSVSGSTDTQY
J: TRBJ2-7; V: TRBV4-2; length: 13; CDR3: ASSQGEREAYEQY
J: TRBJ1-2; V: TRBV27; length: 11; CDR3: ASSRRGADGYT
J: TRBJ2-1; V: TRBV25-1; length: 15; CDR3: ASSERLAGGAGREQF
J: TRBJ1-4; V: TRBV7-2; length: 12; CDR3: ASSFRDRNEKLF
J: TRBJ2-6; V: TRBV2; length: 16; CDR3: ASSDIWTGSSGANVLT
J: TRBJ2-7; V: TRBV6-1; length: 11; CDR3: ASSDRTGYEQY
J: TRBJ2-2; V: TRBV28; length: 13; CDR3: ASSTSGSLTGELF
J: TRBJ2-1; V: TRBV27; length: 10; CDR3: ASREDRREQF
J: TRBJ1-1; V: TRBV19; length: 11; CDR3: ASLAWGGTEAF
J: TRBJ1-2; V: TRBV6-6; length: 10; CDR3: ASRGQLYGYT
J: TRBJ2-7; V: TRBV19; length: 12; CDR3: ASSMGSGSYEQY
J: TRBJ2-2; V: TRBV6-1; length: 12; CDR3: ASSERGSAGELF
J: TRBJ2-4; V: TRBV18; length: 11; CDR3: ASSPDRVNIQY
J: TRBJ2-5; V: TRBV9; length: 13; CDR3: ASSSDRMGEETQY
J: TRBJ2-3; V: TRBV5-1; length: 14; CDR3: ASSLGLAGGIDTQY
J: TRBJ2-5; V: TRBV7-9; length: 12; CDR3: ASSLEVSTPTQY
J: TRBJ2-1; V: TRBV10-3; length: 13; CDR3: ATKILATARDEQF
J: TRBJ1-2; V: TRBV2; length: 11; CDR3: ASTLGQGNGYT
J: TRBJ1-3; V: TRBV14; length: 15; CDR3: ASSQEEDSFSGNTIY
J: TRBJ2-3; V: TRBV28; length: 13; CDR3: ASSSSGLMTDTQY
J: TRBJ1-1; V: TRBV14; length: 10; CDR3: ASSPDRVRAF
J: TRBJ1-1; V: TRBV11-3; length: 11; CDR3: ASSHEGVTEAF
J: TRBJ2-3; V: TRBV4-1; length: 16; CDR3: ASSQDGLAGGSTDTQY
J: TRBJ2-1; V: TRBV28; length: 12; CDR3: ASTRQGNHNEQF
J: TRBJ1-1; V: TRBV27; length: 13; CDR3: ASSLGGALIAEAF
J: TRBJ2-7; V: TRBV19; length: 12; CDR3: ASSIGEGPYEQY
J: TRBJ1-2; V: TRBV6-1; length: 10; CDR3: ASSEASLGYT
J: TRBJ2-4; V: TRBV29-1; length: 10; CDR3: SVPGLAGIQY
J: TRBJ2-7; V: TRBV25-1; length: 12; CDR3: ASSEQGASYEQY
J: TRBJ1-5; V: TRBV7-2; length: 11; CDR3: ASSLNTNQPQH
J: TRBJ1-1; V: TRBV10-2; length: 11; CDR3: ASSSPENTEAF
J: TRBJ1-1; V: TRBV10-3; length: 13; CDR3: AISEPGQWGTEAF
J: TRBJ1-2; V: TRBV9; length: 12; CDR3: ASSVGRGLDGYT
J: TRBJ1-1; V: TRBV18; length: 9; CDR3: ASSPGVEAF
J: TRBJ2-7; V: TRBV27; length: 13; CDR3: ASSFYSGQGLEQY
J: TRBJ2-3; V: TRBV5-1; length: 13; CDR3: ASSLEDRGTDTQY
J: TRBJ1-2; V: TRBV6-5; length: 14; CDR3: ASSYVRDSPNYGYT
J: TRBJ1-5; V: TRBV27; length: 12; CDR3: ASSRSGSNQPQH
J: TRBJ2-3; V: TRBV9; length: 13; CDR3: ASSTRLSFTDTQY